This TCR beta chain is from a study of OX40 agonist ivuxolimab in advanced cancers. Study-wide results and limits: Blood T cells, both CD4+ and CD8+, expanded clonally by week 6 at 0.1 to 3.0 mg/kg.

This CDR3 is built from 14 residues. Germline CDR1 is SGHNT and CDR2 is YYREEE (reference sequence). V was shortened by 6 bases and J by 1 base, with 14 bases between the two germline ends. In the case of this clone: The antigen is not known.

Assay: immunoSEQ multiplex PCR; the TCRdb copy retains only in-frame clones and omits some. The repertoire holds around 70,000 clones, 85% seen once, with more than 0.45% in the top ten. This material consisted of CD4+ or CD8+ T cells sorted from blood, taken in a trial of the OX40 agonist ivuxolimab. The J gene is TRBJ2-7, the V gene TRBV5-4; D gene unclear. The sequence derives from an adult with an advanced solid tumor such as melanoma, head and neck, liver or kidney cancer. The CDR3 DNA reads as TGTGCCAGCACCTCGGATCGGTCGTCCTACGAGCAGTACTTC. Its translation: CASTSDRSSYEQYF.